The 17 T cell receptor beta chains listed next were all sequenced from one sample in a study of vaccination and CD4 T cells after COVID-19 (dated 2022 in TCRdb). Library preparation employed PCR. Sequencing was carried out with an Illumina iSeq 100. DNA from cultured CD4+ T cells underwent TCR sequencing with the Oncomine TCR Beta short-read assay at the Johns Hopkins FTIC core. The QIAamp micro DNA kit was used to extract genomic DNA from the cultured CD4+ T cells. In-frame beta chains were kept once TCRdb had trimmed the public reads at Q25 with fastp and called clones with MiXCR. Rows with a matching CDR3 protein are joined into one entry that keeps the most common DNA and genes. Across this sample there are approximately 9,000 distinct CDR3 sequences, with 30% to 40% seen only once. Roughly 20% of the sample belongs to the ten largest clones. Their cognate antigens are unknown. What the treatment or condition label conveys for this sample: roughly 11-day PBMC culture with coronavirus spike peptide pools or control peptides (ViraFEST assay). CD4+ T cells from unexposed donors were collected before the COVID-19 pandemic (2011-2018).

The sequencing input was CD4+ T cells from blood, cultured in vitro. Receptors were obtained from a human donor in good health.

The V gene is TRBV19, the J gene TRBJ2-3; 9 nucleotides align to TRBD1. Germline V gene lookup returns CDR1 LNHDA and CDR2 SQIVND (reference sequence). V was pared by 5 bases and J by 10 bases, with 4 bases of the junction left unmatched. The CDR3 runs 12 residues. The CDR3 protein is CASSLQGAAQYF. The CDR3 DNA follows: TGTGCCAGTAGTTTACAGGGGGCTGCGCAGTATTTT.

This clonotype was observed a handful of times. The J gene is TRBJ2-7, the V gene TRBV20-1, with 7 bases that match TRBD1. The J segment lost 3 bases and the V segment lost 2 bases, leaving 4 bases of the junction unmatched. In germline, CDR1 is DFQATT, CDR2 SNEGSKA (reference sequence). The CDR3 totals 13 residues. The chain's CDR3 is CSARTRGFYEQYF. The CDR3 DNA follows: TGCAGTGCTAGAACCAGGGGGTTCTACGAGCAGTACTTC.

This clonotype was seen a handful of times. The CDR3 sequence: CASHFGHYQPQHF. The CDR3 nucleotides read TGTGCCAGTCACTTTGGACATTATCAGCCCCAGCATTTT. V is TRBV19 and J is TRBJ1-5, with D tentatively TRBD1 (5 bases). The CDR3 is 13 residues long. Germline V CDR1 and CDR2: LNHDA, SQIVND (reference sequence). V was clipped by 8 bases and J by 5 bases, with 13 bases between them.

V usage is TRBV5-4 and J usage is TRBJ2-7; 8 positions match TRBD1. CDR1 SGHNT and CDR2 YYREEE come from the germline V gene (reference sequence). There are 16 residues in the CDR3. Germline trimming cut 4 bases from V and 5 bases from J; bases unmatched to any gene: 14. CDR3 residues: CASSPTLGQGANEQYF. DNA of the CDR3: TGTGCCAGCAGCCCAACCTTAGGGCAGGGGGCAAACGAGCAGTACTTC.

This clonotype showed up just a few times. CDR3 amino acids: CASSLSGGSGYTF. CDR3 DNA sequence: TGTGCCAGCAGCTTATCAGGGGGAAGTGGCTACACCTTC. The V and J genes are TRBV7-9 and TRBJ1-2; the match to TRBD1 covers 7 bases. Germline V gene data show CDR1 as SEHNR and CDR2 as FQNEAQ (reference sequence). V dropped 2 bases and J dropped 7; count of bases not matched to a gene: 4. CDR3 length equals 13 residues.

This clonotype has more than one count but fewer than ten. V usage is TRBV20-1 and J usage is TRBJ2-1; 8 bases are a match to TRBD1. CDR1 is DFQATT and CDR2 is SNEGSKA in the germline V gene (reference sequence). The CDR3 length is 12 residues. J lost 8 bases, V lost 4 bases, and 4 bases had no gene match. CDR3: CSATQGAYEQFF. The CDR3 coding sequence is TGCAGTGCTACCCAGGGGGCCTATGAGCAGTTCTTC.

The J gene is TRBJ1-2, the V gene TRBV4-3; no clear D. The germline V gene encodes CDR1 LGHNA and CDR2 YSLEER. The CDR3 length is 15 residues. The V end was cut by 2 bases, the J end by 6 bases, with 16 bases between. This CDR3 reads CASSQQRTSFNGYTF. In DNA form, the CDR3 reads TGCGCCAGCAGCCAACAGCGAACTTCGTTTAATGGCTACACCTTC.

In its sample, this clonotype was seen a few times. The chain recombines TRBV28 with TRBJ1-5; D is undetermined. Trimming left V 6 bases short and J 4 bases short, with 10 bases between. CDR3 length: 13 residues. The germline gives CDR1 MDHEN, CDR2 SYDVKM. The CDR3 is CASSSKGNQPQHF. CDR3 DNA: TGTGCCAGCAGCAGTAAGGGTAATCAGCCCCAGCATTTT. Complete variable domain (other parts from reference TRBV28 and TRBJ1-5): DVKVTQSSRYLVKRTGEKVFLECVQDMDHENMFWYRQDPGLGLRLIYFSYDVKMKEKGDIPEGYSVSREKKERFSLILESASTNQTSMYLCASSSKGNQPQHFGDGTRLSIL.

This clonotype appeared once. V and J are TRBV11-3 and TRBJ2-5; weak D call: TRBD1 (6 bases). The CDR3 is 14 residues long. V was cut by 4 bases and J by 1 base, with 10 bases left in between. Germline CDR1 and CDR2: SGHNT and YENEEA. This chain's CDR3 is CASSSDRFQETQYF. In DNA, the CDR3 is TGTGCCAGCAGCTCGGACAGATTCCAAGAGACCCAGTACTTC.

J is TRBJ2-2 and V is TRBV5-4; the D gene is possibly TRBD1 (6 bases). Germline V CDR1 and CDR2: SGHNT, YYREEE (reference sequence). Trimming cost V 0 bases and J 3 bases, with 6 bases left between them. The CDR3 contains 14 residues. This CDR3 is CASSLGQDTGELFF. In DNA, the CDR3 is TGTGCCAGCAGCTTGGGACAGGACACCGGGGAGCTGTTTTTT.

The gene calls are TRBV6-1 and TRBJ1-5; the match to TRBD1 covers 7 bases. Germline V lookup: CDR1 MNHNS, CDR2 SASEGT. V lost 8 bases to trimming and J lost 0 bases; unmatched junction nucleotides: 13. This CDR3 region has 17 residues. The CDR3 protein is CASLIEGQRDSNQPQHF. CDR3 bases: TGTGCCAGCCTTATTGAGGGACAGCGGGATAGCAATCAGCCCCAGCATTTT.

The CDR3 DNA follows: TGTGCCAGCAGGGACCAGGGAATGGGGGGCGGGGAGCTGTTTTTT. This translates into CASRDQGMGGGELFF. This chain links TRBV6-1 with TRBJ2-2, with D maybe TRBD2 (6 bases). This CDR3 has 15 residues. Germline V gene data show CDR1 as MNHNS and CDR2 as SASEGT. The ends were cut back, 6 bases at V and 7 bases at J, with 18 bases in the middle.

This clonotype was seen only a few times. This chain uses TRBV6-1 with TRBJ1-5; D perhaps matches TRBD1 (5 bases). The CDR3 is made up of 13 amino acids. V dropped 6 bases and J dropped 3 bases, with 9 bases sitting between them. Germline V gives CDR1 MNHNS, CDR2 SASEGT. CDR3 residues: CASRQDLNQPQHF. The CDR3 DNA reads TGTGCCAGCAGACAGGACCTCAATCAGCCCCAGCATTTT.

This clonotype was seen only a few times. The chain links TRBV6-2 or TRBV6-3 to TRBJ1-4, with 7 positions matching TRBD1. The CDR3 has 15 amino acids. CDR1 MNHEY and CDR2 SVGEGT come from the germline V gene. The trim removed 2 bases at V and 5 bases at J, leaving 5 bases unmatched. CDR3 sequence (DNA): TGTGCCAGCAGTTACGCAACAGGGGTCAATGAAAAACTGTTTTTT. Translating it yields CASSYATGVNEKLFF.

This clonotype came up a few times. V usage is TRBV20-1 and J usage is TRBJ2-7; D is unclear. The germline gives CDR1 DFQATT, CDR2 SNEGSKA (reference sequence). CDR3 length: 13 residues. Trimming stripped 0 bases from V and 5 bases from J, with 11 bases between. CDR3 sequence (DNA): TGCAGTGCTAGAGATACGCGATCCCACGAGCAGTACTTC. It codes for CSARDTRSHEQYF.

This clonotype rates as medium-sized. This chain joins TRBV20-1 and TRBJ1-1; 7 bases are a match to TRBD1. The V gene's germline CDR1 is DFQATT and CDR2 SNEGSKA (reference sequence). The junction had 10 bases not matched to a gene; V was cut back by 0 bases and J by 3 bases. The length of the CDR3 is 16 residues. CDR3: CSARDEGGAGDTEAFF. The CDR3 DNA sequence: TGCAGTGCTAGAGATGAAGGGGGCGCAGGGGACACTGAAGCTTTCTTT.

CDR3 region: CASSLAKFSGTEAFF. The CDR3 DNA reads as TGTGCCAGCAGCTTAGCGAAGTTCTCAGGGACTGAAGCTTTCTTT. This rearrangement joins TRBV7-9 to TRBJ1-1, with D possibly being TRBD1 (5 bases). The CDR3 loop spans 15 amino acids. The V gene lost 0 bases and the J gene lost 5 bases, with 13 bases spanning the gap. Germline V gene lookup returns CDR1 SEHNR and CDR2 FQNEAQ (reference sequence).